The source of this T cell receptor (beta chain) is a study of blood T cell repertoires in COVID-19. The CDR3 runs to 13 residues. Trimming left V 1 base short and J 6 bases short, with 9 bases between. Per the germline V gene, CDR1 is SGHVS and CDR2 is FQNEAQ. Generated by immunoSEQ multiplex PCR, the TCRdb table keeps only in-frame clones and is missing some. In the table there are tens of thousands of clones, about nine tenths of which are singletons. This sequence originates from a man aged 40-49 years with acute or convalescent COVID-19. Input material: peripheral blood. The V and J genes are TRBV7-8 and TRBJ1-1; D is uncertain. CDR3 nucleotides: TGTGCCAGCAGCTTAGACAGCGGCGCTGAAGCTTTCTTT. Translation: CASSLDSGAEAFF.